This TCR beta chain originates from a study of blood T cell repertoires in COVID-19 (TCRdb year 2020). Regarding the study in general: Collaborator samples came from the United States, Italy and Spain and covered acute and convalescent phases of COVID-19. The dataset comprised deeply sampled blood TCRbeta repertoires from subjects exposed to, actively infected with, or recovered from COVID-19. The repertoires were made available in a free public database intended to serve as a resource for research on the immune response to SARS-CoV-2. Sample metadata almost always included a de-identified subject ID, COVID-19 status, age in years and sex. The prospective study material was composed of cDNA or gDNA derived from T cells, B-cell-depleted T cells, or PBMCs. The samples were drawn from the first 160 participants of the ongoing ImmuneRACE study and from 950 to 1,500 subjects provided by 6 global collaborators. HLA class I and class II types, where available, came from metadata supplied by the sample provider rather than from assay-based typing.

The immunoSEQ Assay, a bias-controlled multiplex PCR, was used to amplify TCRbeta CDR3 regions from genomic DNA. The original pipeline was this. The number of nucleated cells in each sample was estimated from the amplification of reference gene primers within the assay. To quantify the absolute abundance of each unique TCRbeta CDR3 rearrangement, sequence reads were collapsed and filtered. Productive Simpson clonality was computed per sample as the square root of Simpson's diversity index over productive rearrangements. The source is immuneACCESS, and TCRdb retained only in-frame sequences with V and J called. Part of the clones is not carried over; for the studies checked, unresolved V genes explain less than half of this, and the remainder is unexplained. That table furnishes V, J and clone size, whereas the DNA furnished D and trimming. The sample table contains roughly 75,000 clones; only one count was recorded for roughly 82% of them. The top ten clonotypes cover roughly 11% of the sample.

Study-wide conclusions, independent of this receptor: The amount of clinical and demographic metadata varied by source and participant and was provided uncurated.

Whole blood was collected in K2EDTA tubes by collaborating institutions according to the institutions' own protocols. Collaborator samples were shipped for TCRbeta analysis as frozen whole blood, isolated PBMCs, or DNA extracted from either sample type. On this clone itself: The antigen it binds to is not known. One base away there is no much larger clone; base qualities are not given.

CDR3 length: 17 amino acids, cysteine to phenylalanine. CDR3 DNA is the only sequence kept; it has 51 bases, read in frame from the first base. Taken from the germline V gene, the CDR1 and CDR2 loops are MGHRA and YSYEKL. At the junction V is shortened by 3 bases and J by 3 bases; bases outside the gene matches: 7. This TCR derives from a man aged 45-65 years with acute or convalescent COVID-19. The sequence is built from TRBV4-1 and TRBJ2-6, and 8 junction bases match TRBD1. The material sequenced was peripheral blood. The DNA sequence is as follows: TGCGCCAGCAGCCACCGGGACAGGCTAGGTGGGGCCAACGTCCTGACTTTC. This codes for CASSHRDRLGGANVLTF.